This passage covers 32 T cell receptor beta chains from one sample sequenced in a study of T cells in localized non-small cell lung cancer. The table came from immunoSEQ multiplex PCR; TCRdb's copy has only in-frame clones and leaves some out. The table shows some 85,000 clones, with 80% occurring only once. The sequences come from PBMCs, collected before any cancer treatment. The receptors here all came from a man aged 35-75 years with stage II squamous cell lung carcinoma.

The CDR3 protein is CASSYGWGDGGEQFF. CDR3 bases: TGTGCCAGCAGTTACGGTTGGGGTGACGGGGGTGAGCAGTTCTTC. The V call is TRBV7-8, the J call TRBJ2-1; the D gene is possibly TRBD2 (6 bases). The V end was cut by 6 bases, the J end by 9 bases, with 21 bases between. CDR3 length equals 15 residues. CDR1 is SGHVS and CDR2 is FQNEAQ in the germline V gene. Drawing the rest from reference TRBV7-8 and TRBJ2-1, the complete variable domain is GAGVSQSPRYKVAKRGQDVALRCDPISGHVSLFWYQQALGQGPEFLTYFQNEAQLDKSGLPSDRFFAERPEGSVSTLKIQRTQQEDSAVYLCASSYGWGDGGEQFFGPGTRLTVL.

V is TRBV4-3 and J is TRBJ2-7; D is perhaps TRBD1 or TRBD2 (5 bases each). This CDR3 has 16 residues. V was pared by 0 bases and J by 5 bases, with 17 bases between. Looked up from germline, CDR1 is LGHNA and CDR2 is YSLEER. The DNA of the CDR3 is TGCGCCAGCAGCCAAGAATCCGGGACGGCGGCCCACGAGCAGTACTTC. Residues: CASSQESGTAAHEQYF.

In its sample, this clone was seen a few times. This rearrangement joins TRBV28 to TRBJ2-1, with D possibly called TRBD1 or TRBD2 (5 bases each). CDR1 and CDR2 (germline): MDHEN, SYDVKM. V was trimmed by 4 bases and J by 12 bases, leaving 22 bases between them. This CDR3 spans 15 amino acids. DNA of the CDR3: TGTGCCAGCAGTTCCGGGGCTAGCCTGATGGTACGGCAGTTCTTC. It encodes CASSSGASLMVRQFF.

The chain recombines TRBV28 with TRBJ2-3, with 13 bases identical to TRBD2. The trim removed 7 bases at V and 3 bases at J, leaving 4 bases unmatched. CDR3 length equals 15 residues. Looked up from germline, CDR1 is MDHEN and CDR2 is SYDVKM. As DNA, the CDR3 is TGTGCCAGCACCGAGACTAGCGGGGGGACAGATACGCAGTATTTT. Amino acids: CASTETSGGTDTQYF.

The chain joins TRBV5-1 to TRBJ2-5; D is perhaps TRBD2 (6 bases). V dropped 0 bases and J dropped 1 base, with 10 bases sitting between them. The CDR3 loop spans 15 amino acids. Germline-derived CDR1 and CDR2 are SGHRS and YFSETQ. The CDR3 protein is CASSLALGGQETQYF. In DNA, the CDR3 is TGCGCCAGCAGCTTGGCTTTGGGGGGCCAAGAGACCCAGTACTTC.

This clone was seen a single time. The chain combines TRBV6-5 with TRBJ1-1, with D possibly TRBD1 on 5 matching bases. The CDR3 contains 13 residues. V lost 7 bases to trimming and J lost 5 bases, with 14 bases between them. The germline CDR1 and CDR2 sequences are MNHEY and SVGAGI. The CDR3 DNA reads TGTGCCAGCAACCAGTGGGAGGGGACTGAAGCTTTCTTT. It specifies CASNQWEGTEAFF.

This clone has just one count. V gene TRBV7-3 combines with J gene TRBJ2-1; 13 nucleotides agree with TRBD2. There are 16 residues in the CDR3. Unmatched junction bases numbered 3, after V lost 2 bases and J lost 5 bases. CDR1 SGHTA and CDR2 FQGTGA come from the germline V gene. This CDR3 is CASSLAGTSGNNEQFF. The CDR3 nucleotides read TGTGCCAGCAGCTTAGCCGGGACTAGCGGGAACAATGAGCAGTTCTTC.

The chain employs TRBV19 and TRBJ1-5; possible D gene TRBD1, 5 bases. This CDR3 is built from 14 residues. Germline lookup yields CDR1 LNHDA and CDR2 SQIVND (reference sequence). Deletions cut 5 bases from V and 7 bases from J, with 15 bases between. CDR3 DNA: TGTGCCAGTAGTCCGCGGGGGGTAGGGCAGCCCCAGCATTTT. It specifies CASSPRGVGQPQHF.

The chain has TRBV19 and TRBJ1-1; tentative D call: TRBD1 (6 bases). Trimming removed 6 bases at V and 3 bases at J, with 14 bases between. The CDR3 extends over 14 amino acids. CDR1 is LNHDA and CDR2 is SQIVND in the germline V gene (reference sequence). The CDR3 spells CASRRGRGDTEAFF. DNA of the CDR3: TGTGCCAGTAGGAGGGGCAGGGGTGACACTGAAGCTTTCTTT.

This sequence joins TRBV19 and TRBJ1-5; D unresolved. Trimming stripped 4 bases from V and 8 bases from J, with 9 bases between. This CDR3 has 12 residues. Per the germline V gene, CDR1 is LNHDA and CDR2 is SQIVND (reference sequence). This chain's CDR3 is CASSTPPKPQHF. For the CDR3, the DNA is TGTGCCAGTAGTACCCCCCCGAAGCCCCAGCATTTT.

The chain is built from TRBV5-1 and TRBJ2-2; D assignment may be TRBD1 or TRBD2 (7 bases each). This CDR3 spans 15 amino acids. Germline V gene sequence: CDR1 SGHRS, CDR2 YFSETQ. V gave up 6 bases and J gave up 3 bases, with 15 bases separating them. CDR3: CASTRGDSYTGELFF. In DNA form, the CDR3 reads TGCGCCAGCACCCGGGGGGACAGCTACACCGGGGAGCTGTTTTTT.

The chain is built from TRBV6-5 and TRBJ1-3, with 7 bases that match TRBD1. There are 15 residues in the CDR3. J was trimmed by 0 bases and V by 4 bases; bases with no gene match: 3. Looked up from germline, CDR1 is MNHEY and CDR2 is SVGAGI. DNA of the CDR3: TGTGCCAGCAGTTCCGACAGGGCCTCTGGAAACACCATATATTTT. Encoded protein: CASSSDRASGNTIYF.

This chain connects TRBV6-1 to TRBJ2-3; possibly TRBD2 for D (5 bases). Between the trimmed V and J ends, which lost 4 bases and 6 bases, there was a span of 14 bases. CDR1 and CDR2 from the germline V gene are MNHNS and SASEGT. The CDR3 sequence is 14 residues long. CDR3 DNA sequence: TGTGCCAGCAGTGGTGCGGGTCCTAGGGATACGCAGTATTTT. Protein: CASSGAGPRDTQYF.

The CDR3 region is CASSPRGLAGGLGYEQFF. DNA of the CDR3: TGTGCCAGCAGCCCGCGAGGGCTAGCGGGAGGGCTCGGGTATGAGCAGTTCTTC. The chain combines TRBV9 with TRBJ2-1; 12 bases match TRBD2. The germline gives CDR1 SGDLS, CDR2 YYNGEE. The CDR3 is 18 amino acids. V shed 4 bases and J 8 bases; nucleotides not matched to a gene: 16.

The chain couples TRBV4-1 to TRBJ2-1; tentatively, D is TRBD2 (5 bases). Deletions cut 3 bases from V and 0 bases from J, with 9 bases between. CDR3 length: 15 amino acids. Germline V lookup: CDR1 MGHRA, CDR2 YSYEKL. CDR3 loop: CASSHSAISYNEQFF. DNA of the CDR3: TGCGCCAGCAGCCATAGCGCGATCTCCTACAATGAGCAGTTCTTC.

The chain joins TRBV6-1 to TRBJ1-3; D uncertain. The germline V gene has CDR1 MNHNS and CDR2 SASEGT. The CDR3 is 17 residues long. Between the trimmed V and J ends, which lost 1 base and 0 bases, there was a span of 13 bases. The CDR3 protein is CASSEGAYSSSGNTIYF. Written as DNA, the CDR3 is TGTGCCAGCAGTGAAGGTGCCTACTCAAGCTCTGGAAACACCATATATTTT.

This rearrangement joins TRBV6-5 to TRBJ1-1, with D hard to call. Per germline, CDR1 MNHEY and CDR2 SVGAGI. CDR3 size: 13 residues. Trimming took off 6 bases at V and 1 base at J, with 9 bases between the two ends. The CDR3 spells CASRWNPNTEAFF. The CDR3 nucleotides are TGTGCCAGCAGGTGGAACCCGAACACTGAAGCTTTCTTT.

The chain uses TRBV2 and TRBJ2-1, with 7 nucleotides matching TRBD1. Germline CDR1 SNHLY, CDR2 FYNNEI. The CDR3 covers 12 residues. Germline trimming cut 11 bases from V and 6 bases from J; bases unmatched to any gene: 7. The DNA for the CDR3 is TGTGCCGGGTCACAGGGGTTCAATGAGCAGTTCTTC. As protein: CAGSQGFNEQFF.

The chain is built from TRBV21-1 and TRBJ2-7; TRBD2 is the table's D call, not checked against the DNA. TRBV21-1 corresponds to a pseudogene. This CDR3 region has 12 residues. The CDR3 sequence: CARRCSPYEQYF. The CDR3 bases are TGTGCCAGGCGCTGTTCCCCCTACGAGCAGTACTTC.

J is TRBJ2-1 and V is TRBV7-8; 9 bases align to TRBD2. The germline CDR1 and CDR2 sequences are SGHVS and FQNEAQ. CDR3 size: 15 residues. The trim removed 4 bases at V and 3 bases at J, leaving 4 bases unmatched. The CDR3 nucleotides read TGTGCCAGCAGCTCCGGGACTAGCTTCTACAATGAGCAGTTCTTC. This sequence encodes CASSSGTSFYNEQFF.

J is TRBJ1-1 and V is TRBV30; TRBD1 matches at 9 bases. Per germline, CDR1 GTSNPN and CDR2 SVGIG (reference sequence). J was trimmed by 7 bases and V by 5 bases; bases with no gene match: 8. The CDR3 is 13 amino acids. The CDR3 is CAWARGTGHEAFF. The CDR3 DNA reads as TGTGCCTGGGCTCGCGGGACAGGGCATGAAGCTTTCTTT.

V and J are TRBV4-3 and TRBJ2-3; TRBD2 aligns across 10 bases. Germline values: CDR1 LGHNA, CDR2 YSLEER. J lost 4 bases, V lost 1 base, and 5 bases had no gene match. CDR3 length: 16 residues. CDR3 in amino acids: CASSQVVTSGADTQYF. DNA for the CDR3: TGCGCCAGCAGCCAAGTCGTCACTAGCGGGGCAGATACGCAGTATTTT.

This rearrangement joins TRBV6-6 to TRBJ2-2; a possible D gene is TRBD2 (6 bases). Trimming left V 5 bases short and J 6 bases short, with 19 bases between. Germline V gives CDR1 MNHNY, CDR2 SVGAGI (reference sequence). The CDR3 totals 16 residues. The CDR3 protein is CASSPRSPWDSGELFF. CDR3 sequence (DNA): TGTGCCAGCAGTCCCCGAAGTCCGTGGGACTCCGGGGAGCTGTTTTTT.

Only a few counts were recorded for this clone. The chain carries TRBV10-2 and TRBJ1-1, with 9 nucleotides matching TRBD1. CDR1 is WSHSY, CDR2 SAAADI, per germline. Trimming took 6 bases from V and 8 from J; bases not matched to a gene: 13. This CDR3 is 15 amino acids long. CDR3 sequence reads: CASSPGTGKFLEAFF. In DNA, the CDR3 is TGCGCCAGCAGCCCCGGGACAGGGAAGTTTTTGGAAGCTTTCTTT.

The chain has TRBV5-4 and TRBJ2-5, with TRBD2 identical over 13 bases. Germline V CDR1 and CDR2: SGHNT, YYREEE (reference sequence). J was trimmed by 2 bases and V by 4 bases; bases with no gene match: 5. This CDR3 has 16 amino acids. The DNA of the CDR3 is TGTGCCAGCAGCCAAACTAGCGGGGGGGCACAAGAGACCCAGTACTTC. This translates into CASSQTSGGAQETQYF.

This clone has only a few counts. This chain uses TRBV28 with TRBJ2-2, with D tentatively TRBD1 or TRBD2 (6 bases each). CDR3 size: 15 residues. Trimming removed 10 bases from V and 1 base from J, with 16 bases in between. Germline CDR1 reads MDHEN; CDR2 reads SYDVKM. Here the CDR3 DNA reads TGTGCCACCTGGCGAGGAGGGGGGAACACCGGGGAGCTGTTTTTT. Translating gives CATWRGGGNTGELFF. The full variable domain, with the rest looked up from reference TRBV28 and TRBJ2-2, is DVKVTQSSRYLVKRTGEKVFLECVQDMDHENMFWYRQDPGLGLRLIYFSYDVKMKEKGDIPEGYSVSREKKERFSLILESASTNQTSMYLCATWRGGGNTGELFFGEGSRLTVL.

This rearrangement joins TRBV5-4 to TRBJ2-2; the match to TRBD2 covers 10 bases. Germline V gene data show CDR1 as SGHNT and CDR2 as YYREEE (reference sequence). V was clipped by 3 bases and J by 6 bases; unmatched bases: 8. The CDR3 is 16 amino acids. CDR3 in DNA: TGTGCCAGCAGCTCCGAAAGCGGGAGGGCATCCGGGGAGCTGTTTTTT. It translates to CASSSESGRASGELFF.

This rearrangement joins TRBV4-1 to TRBJ2-1, with a possible D match to TRBD2 (6 bases). From germline, CDR1 is MGHRA and CDR2 YSYEKL. CDR3 length: 15 amino acids. With 3 bases removed from V and 4 bases from J, the gap between germline ends came to 13 bases. This CDR3 reads CASSQVGEAYNEQFF. DNA for the CDR3: TGCGCCAGCAGCCAGGTTGGGGAGGCTTACAATGAGCAGTTCTTC.

CDR3 nucleotide sequence: TGTGCCAGCAGCTCCCAATGGGGGTTGTTGAATGAGCAGTTCTTC. It translates to CASSSQWGLLNEQFF. The V and J genes are TRBV5-4 and TRBJ2-1; D may correspond to TRBD1 or TRBD2 (5 bases each). Germline V lookup: CDR1 SGHNT, CDR2 YYREEE (reference sequence). The CDR3 consists of 15 residues. Trimming shortened V by 3 bases and J by 7 bases, and 17 bases separated the two germline ends.

This sequence joins TRBV5-8 and TRBJ1-5, with D tentatively TRBD1 (6 bases). Trimming took off 5 bases at V and 0 bases at J, with 18 bases between the two ends. Germline V gives CDR1 SGHTS, CDR2 YDEGEE. The CDR3 is 17 residues long. CDR3 protein: CASRSPVGALSNQPQHF. CDR3 in DNA: TGTGCCAGCAGGTCCCCGGTGGGGGCACTTAGCAATCAGCCCCAGCATTTT.

This chain links TRBV6-6 with TRBJ2-3; no reliable D call. Per germline, CDR1 MNHNY and CDR2 SVGAGI (reference sequence). The germline V and J ends were trimmed by 2 bases and 4 bases, with 7 bases remaining between them. This CDR3 comprises 13 residues. CDR3 sequence reads: CASSYPTSDTQYF. CDR3 sequence (DNA): TGTGCCAGCAGTTACCCGACCTCAGATACGCAGTATTTT.

V and J are TRBV9 and TRBJ2-7; D is uncertain. The CDR3 covers 11 residues. Germline-derived CDR1 and CDR2 are SGDLS and YYNGEE. The V end was cut by 4 bases, the J end by 6 bases, with 8 bases between. CDR3 in amino acids: CASSSHGEQYF. For the CDR3, the DNA is TGTGCCAGCAGCTCCCATGGCGAGCAGTACTTC.